Sequencing of this T cell receptor (beta chain) was carried out in a study of blood T cell repertoires in COVID-19 (TCRdb year 2020). Study-wide context: The collaborator samples originated in the United States, Italy and Spain and spanned the acute and convalescent phases of COVID-19. Where HLA class I and class II types were available, the types were taken from metadata supplied by the sample provider, not from assay-based typing. Samples were obtained from the ongoing ImmuneRACE study (first 160 participants) and from 950 to 1,500 subjects provided by 6 global collaborators. The sample metadata nearly always contained a de-identified subject ID, COVID-19 status, age in years and sex. Subjects who had been exposed to COVID-19, were actively infected with it, or had recovered from it provided the deeply sampled blood TCRbeta repertoires that made up the dataset. The repertoires were released in a freely available public database meant as a resource for research on the immune response to SARS-CoV-2. The material from the prospective study consisted of cDNA or gDNA derived from T cells, B-cell-depleted T cells, or PBMCs.

This clone was recorded many times. Its target antigen remains unknown. It has no much larger one-base neighbor in the sample; base qualities were not kept. The cysteine opens and the phenylalanine closes a CDR3 of 12 amino acids. Only the CDR3 part of the read is kept: 36 bases, read in frame from the first base. The immunoSEQ Assay, a bias-controlled multiplex PCR, was used to amplify TCRbeta CDR3 regions from genomic DNA. The study's own analysis went as follows. Within the assay, amplification of reference gene primers was used to estimate how many nucleated cells each sample contained. Sequence reads were collapsed and filtered to measure the absolute abundance of every unique TCRbeta CDR3 rearrangement. For each sample, productive Simpson clonality was calculated as the square root of Simpson's diversity index across productive rearrangements. Entries here come from immuneACCESS through TCRdb and include only in-frame sequences with V and J called. Some clones fail to appear in such tables; in the studies checked, an unresolved V gene covers under half of the shortfall, and the cause of the remainder is unknown. Clonal size and the V and J genes are those of that table, whereas D and trimming came from the DNA. The sample includes around 260,000 clones, with around 90% observed a single time. Roughly 0.92% of the sample is taken by the ten largest.

Study-wide conclusions, independent of this receptor: The amount of clinical and demographic metadata varied by source and participant and was provided uncurated.

Another Seattle source contributed samples from volunteer blood donors who had recovered from COVID-19. The collaborating institutions used their own protocols to collect whole blood in K2EDTA tubes. For TCRbeta analysis, collaborators shipped samples in one of three forms: frozen whole blood, isolated PBMCs, or DNA extracted from either of those sample types. Sequencing used peripheral blood. The sequence came from a woman aged 40 to 50 who had recovered from COVID-19. The rearrangement combines TRBV12-2 with TRBJ2-1; TRBD2, as called in the table, went unchecked against the DNA. TRBV12-2 is marked as a pseudogene. The base sequence is TGTGCAAGTCACCTCAATTCCCCGGGGCAGTTCTTC. Translated, this gives CASHLNSPGQFF.